Included here is one T cell receptor beta chain sequence, with context. The data originate from a study of T-cell memory formation after mild COVID-19. Libraries for TCRalpha and TCRbeta carried sample barcodes and unique molecular identifiers via 5'RACE. In TCRdb, the 5' RACE reads were re-called with MiXCR into one record per CDR3 protein. Of fewer than 350,000 distinct CDR3 sequences listed, more than 15% are singletons. The CDR3 has 16 amino acids. CDR1 and CDR2 (germline): KGHSH, LQKENI. V gave up 2 bases and J gave up 0 bases, with 12 bases separating them. Sequencing was done on a sample of PBMCs or a T cell subset sorted from them (not recorded which). The receptor's source is a man between 18 and 29 years old who had mild COVID-19 (a few samples of this study predate the infection). Cell type and time point are not known. The V call is TRBV18, the J call TRBJ2-3, with a weak D call TRBD2 (5 bases). The CDR3 bases are TGTGCCAGCTCACCAGCCGGGGTTCATAGCACAGATACGCAGTATTTT. Translated: CASSPAGVHSTDTQYF.